The rows below give T cell receptor beta chains drawn from one sample of a study of CD8 T cells in ankylosing spondylitis. TCRdb itself ran the 5' RACE reads through MiXCR, one entry per CDR3 protein. The profile shows 350,000 or so distinct CDR3 sequences, approximately 10% of them singletons. Sample: blood, either unsorted or a sorted T cell fraction (not recorded which). These receptors all come from a female donor with ankylosing spondylitis or in good health (not recorded which). CDR3s leave out the opening cysteine and the closing phenylalanine or tryptophan. A D gene is named only where the DNA matches it firmly.

V: TRBV6-2/TRBV6-3
D: NA
J: TRBJ1-3
CDR3: ASTGTSHSGNTIY

V: TRBV20-1
D: TRBD2
J: TRBJ2-7
CDR3: SAREGLAGVPDNYEQY

V: TRBV5-1
D: NA
J: TRBJ2-3
CDR3: ASSPGDSTDTQY

V: TRBV20-1
D: TRBD1
J: TRBJ2-3
CDR3: SARSGTGGADTQY

V: TRBV7-2
D: NA
J: TRBJ2-3
CDR3: ASSLFGGSTDTQY

V: TRBV7-2
D: NA
J: TRBJ2-1
CDR3: ASSLTPGGQEQF

V: TRBV6-1
D: TRBD1
J: TRBJ1-1
CDR3: ASRAQGFYTEAF

V: TRBV5-1
D: NA
J: TRBJ2-7
CDR3: ASSLTTEPYEQY

V: TRBV18
D: TRBD1
J: TRBJ2-3
CDR3: ASSPPTRDRDRQY

V: TRBV24-1
D: TRBD2
J: TRBJ2-5
CDR3: ATSEGLALETQY

V: TRBV5-1
D: NA
J: TRBJ2-7
CDR3: ASSLPGAYEQY

V: TRBV14
D: NA
J: TRBJ2-2
CDR3: ATDTGELF

V: TRBV5-5
D: TRBD1
J: TRBJ1-2
CDR3: ASSVRDREHNGYT

V: TRBV5-1
D: NA
J: TRBJ2-1
CDR3: ASSLRRQARSYNEQF

V: TRBV25-1
D: NA
J: TRBJ1-2
CDR3: ASSDVPTSGYT

V: TRBV28
D: NA
J: TRBJ1-5
CDR3: ASSSHTGLGNQPQH

V: TRBV20-1
D: TRBD1
J: TRBJ1-2
CDR3: SAPGQGSIYGYT

V: TRBV19
D: NA
J: TRBJ2-2
CDR3: ATRRTSNTGELF

V: TRBV12-3/TRBV12-4
D: TRBD2
J: TRBJ2-3
CDR3: ASSSRLAGGPSTSTDTQY

V: TRBV7-2
D: TRBD1
J: TRBJ1-5
CDR3: ASSLGTGIYGQPQH

V: TRBV10-3
D: NA
J: TRBJ2-7
CDR3: AISGGDRLTYEQY